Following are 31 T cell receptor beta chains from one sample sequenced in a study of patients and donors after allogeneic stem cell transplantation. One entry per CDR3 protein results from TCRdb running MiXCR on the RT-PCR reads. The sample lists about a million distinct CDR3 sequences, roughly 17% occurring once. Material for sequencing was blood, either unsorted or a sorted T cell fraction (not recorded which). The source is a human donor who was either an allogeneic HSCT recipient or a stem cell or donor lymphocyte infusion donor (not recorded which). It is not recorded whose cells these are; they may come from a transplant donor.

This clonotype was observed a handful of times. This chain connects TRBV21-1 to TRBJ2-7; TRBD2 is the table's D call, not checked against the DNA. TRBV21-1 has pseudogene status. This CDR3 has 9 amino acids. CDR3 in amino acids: CASREGRNF. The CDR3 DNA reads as TGTGCCAGCCGGGAGGGGAGGAACTTC.

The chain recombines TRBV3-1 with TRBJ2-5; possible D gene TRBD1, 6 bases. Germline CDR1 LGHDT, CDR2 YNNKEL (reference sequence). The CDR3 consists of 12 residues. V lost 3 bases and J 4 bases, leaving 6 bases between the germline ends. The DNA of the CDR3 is TGTGCCAGCAGCCAGGGGGCAGAGACCCAGTACTTC. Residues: CASSQGAETQYF.

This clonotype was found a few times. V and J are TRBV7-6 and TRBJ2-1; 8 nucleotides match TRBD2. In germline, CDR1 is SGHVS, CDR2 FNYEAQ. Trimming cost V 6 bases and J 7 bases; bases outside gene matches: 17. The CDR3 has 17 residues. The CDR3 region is CASSFRVAGFVANEQFF. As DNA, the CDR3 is TGTGCCAGCAGTTTCCGAGTAGCGGGATTTGTAGCTAATGAGCAGTTCTTC.

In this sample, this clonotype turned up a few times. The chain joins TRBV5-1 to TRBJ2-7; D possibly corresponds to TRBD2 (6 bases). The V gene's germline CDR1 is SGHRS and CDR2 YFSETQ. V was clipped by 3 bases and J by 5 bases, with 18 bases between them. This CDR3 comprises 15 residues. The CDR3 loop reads CASSSGRGLRDEQYF. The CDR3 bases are TGCGCCAGCAGCTCCGGGCGGGGTCTTAGAGACGAGCAGTACTTC.

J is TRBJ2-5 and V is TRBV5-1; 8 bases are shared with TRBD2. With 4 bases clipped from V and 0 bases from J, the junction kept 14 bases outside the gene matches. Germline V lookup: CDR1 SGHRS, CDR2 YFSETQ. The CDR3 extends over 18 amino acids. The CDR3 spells CASSPLRLAGLHQETQYF. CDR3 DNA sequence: TGCGCCAGCAGCCCTCTCCGGCTAGCGGGCCTACACCAAGAGACCCAGTACTTC.

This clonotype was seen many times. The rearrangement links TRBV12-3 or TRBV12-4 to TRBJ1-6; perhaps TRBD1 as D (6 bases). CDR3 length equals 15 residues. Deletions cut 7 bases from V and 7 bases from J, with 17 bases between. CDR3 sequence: CASTASDSSNSPLHF. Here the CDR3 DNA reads TGTGCCAGCACGGCTTCGGACAGTTCCAATTCACCCCTCCACTTT.

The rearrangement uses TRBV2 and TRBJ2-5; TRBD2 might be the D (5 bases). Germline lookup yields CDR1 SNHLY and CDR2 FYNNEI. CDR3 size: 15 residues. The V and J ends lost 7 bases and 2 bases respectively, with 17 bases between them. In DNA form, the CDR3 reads TGTGCCAGCATGAAAGGGAGAAAAGGACAAGAGACCCAGTACTTC. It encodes CASMKGRKGQETQYF.

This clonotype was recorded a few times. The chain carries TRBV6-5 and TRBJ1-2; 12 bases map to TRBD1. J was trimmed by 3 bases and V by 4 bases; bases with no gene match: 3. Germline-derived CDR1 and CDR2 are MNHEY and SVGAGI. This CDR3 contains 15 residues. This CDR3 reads CASSFGTGGDYGYTF. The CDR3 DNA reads TGTGCCAGCAGTTTTGGGACAGGGGGCGACTATGGCTACACCTTC.

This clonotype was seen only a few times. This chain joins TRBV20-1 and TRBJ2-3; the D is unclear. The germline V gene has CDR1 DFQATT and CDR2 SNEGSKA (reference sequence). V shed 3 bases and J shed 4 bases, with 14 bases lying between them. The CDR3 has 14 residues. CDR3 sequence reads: CSARLSILADTQYF. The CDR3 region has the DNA TGCAGTGCTAGGCTTAGCATACTCGCAGATACGCAGTATTTT.

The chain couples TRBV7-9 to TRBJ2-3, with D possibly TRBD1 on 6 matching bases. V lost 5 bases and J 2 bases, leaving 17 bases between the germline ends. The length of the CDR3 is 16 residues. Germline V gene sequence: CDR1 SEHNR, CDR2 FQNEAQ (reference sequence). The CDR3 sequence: CASSQGQGWDTDTQYF. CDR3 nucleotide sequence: TGTGCCAGCAGCCAAGGTCAGGGGTGGGACACAGATACGCAGTATTTT.

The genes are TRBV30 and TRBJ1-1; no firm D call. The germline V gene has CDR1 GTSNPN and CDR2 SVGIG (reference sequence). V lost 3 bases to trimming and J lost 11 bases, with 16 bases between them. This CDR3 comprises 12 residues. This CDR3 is CAWRGPTGIAFF. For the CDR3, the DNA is TGTGCCTGGAGAGGGCCCACGGGGATTGCTTTCTTT.

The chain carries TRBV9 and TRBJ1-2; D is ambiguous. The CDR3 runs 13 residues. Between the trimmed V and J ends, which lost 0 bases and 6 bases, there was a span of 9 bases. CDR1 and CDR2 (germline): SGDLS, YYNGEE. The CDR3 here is CASSVDSGDGYTF. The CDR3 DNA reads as TGTGCCAGCAGCGTAGACTCCGGAGATGGCTACACCTTC.

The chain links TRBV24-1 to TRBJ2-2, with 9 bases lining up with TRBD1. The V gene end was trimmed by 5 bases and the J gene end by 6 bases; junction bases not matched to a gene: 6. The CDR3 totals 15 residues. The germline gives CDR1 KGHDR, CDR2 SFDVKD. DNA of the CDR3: TGTGCCACCAGTGCCTTCGACAGGGGGGCCGGGGAGCTGTTTTTT. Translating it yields CATSAFDRGAGELFF.

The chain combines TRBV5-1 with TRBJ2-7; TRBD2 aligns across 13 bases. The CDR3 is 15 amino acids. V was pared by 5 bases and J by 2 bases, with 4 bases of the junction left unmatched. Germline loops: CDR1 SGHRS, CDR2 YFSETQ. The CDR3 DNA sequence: TGCGCCAGCAGGGGAGGGACTAGCGGGGCCTACGAGCAGTACTTC. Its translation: CASRGGTSGAYEQYF.

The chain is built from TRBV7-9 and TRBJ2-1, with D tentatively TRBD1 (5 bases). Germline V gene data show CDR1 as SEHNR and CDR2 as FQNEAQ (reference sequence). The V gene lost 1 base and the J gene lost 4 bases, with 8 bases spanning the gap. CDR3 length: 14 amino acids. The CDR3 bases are TGTGCCAGCAGCTTAGACAGGATATACAATGAGCAGTTCTTC. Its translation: CASSLDRIYNEQFF.

The CDR3 loop is CSVSDGNTEAFF. CDR3 coding DNA: TGCAGCGTATCGGACGGGAACACTGAAGCTTTCTTT. The J gene is TRBJ1-1, the V gene TRBV29-1; D is unresolved. Trimming cost V 6 bases and J 1 base, with 9 bases left between them. Per germline, CDR1 SQVTM and CDR2 ANQGSEA. The CDR3 is made up of 12 amino acids.

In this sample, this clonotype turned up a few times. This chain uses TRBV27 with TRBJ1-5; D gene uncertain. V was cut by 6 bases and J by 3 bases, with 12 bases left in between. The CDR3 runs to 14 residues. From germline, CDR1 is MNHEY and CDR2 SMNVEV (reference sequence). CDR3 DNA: TGTGCCAGCAGGGAAGGCCGGGACAATCAGCCCCAGCATTTT. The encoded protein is CASREGRDNQPQHF.

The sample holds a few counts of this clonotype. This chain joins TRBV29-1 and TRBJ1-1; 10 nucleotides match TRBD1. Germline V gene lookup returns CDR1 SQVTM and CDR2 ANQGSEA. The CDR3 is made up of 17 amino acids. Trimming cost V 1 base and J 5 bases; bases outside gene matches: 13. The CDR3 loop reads CSVEGKHRGQGPTEAFF. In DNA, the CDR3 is TGCAGCGTTGAAGGAAAGCACCGGGGACAGGGGCCAACTGAAGCTTTCTTT.

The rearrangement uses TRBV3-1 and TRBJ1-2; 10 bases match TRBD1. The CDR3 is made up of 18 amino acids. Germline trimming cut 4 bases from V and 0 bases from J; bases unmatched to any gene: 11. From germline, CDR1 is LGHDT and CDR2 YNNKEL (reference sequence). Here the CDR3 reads CASSLSGTGAFTNYGYTF. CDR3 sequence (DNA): TGTGCCAGCAGCCTCAGTGGGACAGGGGCCTTTACTAACTATGGCTACACCTTC.

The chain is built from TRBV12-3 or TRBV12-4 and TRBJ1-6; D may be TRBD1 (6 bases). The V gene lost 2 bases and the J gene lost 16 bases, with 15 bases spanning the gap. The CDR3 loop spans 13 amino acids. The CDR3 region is CASSLNDGGQLHF. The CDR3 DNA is TGTGCCAGCAGTTTAAATGATGGAGGACAGCTCCACTTT.

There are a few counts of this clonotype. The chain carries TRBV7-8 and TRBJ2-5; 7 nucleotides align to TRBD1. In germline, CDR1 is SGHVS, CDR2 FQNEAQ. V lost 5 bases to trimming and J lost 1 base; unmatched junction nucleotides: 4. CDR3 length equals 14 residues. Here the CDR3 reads CASSGRGLQETQYF. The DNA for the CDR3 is TGTGCCAGCAGCGGTAGGGGGCTCCAAGAGACCCAGTACTTC.

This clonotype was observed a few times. The CDR3 DNA follows: TGCAGTGCTAGCCCCGGACTAGCGGGTATCACAGATACGCAGTATTTT. The encoded protein is CSASPGLAGITDTQYF. This chain connects TRBV20-1 to TRBJ2-3, with 11 positions matching TRBD2. Germline V gene sequence: CDR1 DFQATT, CDR2 SNEGSKA (reference sequence). The CDR3 is made up of 16 amino acids. The ends lost 3 bases at V and 2 bases at J; junction bases unmatched: 7.

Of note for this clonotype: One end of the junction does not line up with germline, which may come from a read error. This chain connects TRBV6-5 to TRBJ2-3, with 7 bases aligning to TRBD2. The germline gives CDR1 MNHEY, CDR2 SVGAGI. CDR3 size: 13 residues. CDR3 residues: CASSYFGLDMQYF. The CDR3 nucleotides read TGTGCCAGCAGTTACTTCGGACTAGATATGCAGTATTTT.

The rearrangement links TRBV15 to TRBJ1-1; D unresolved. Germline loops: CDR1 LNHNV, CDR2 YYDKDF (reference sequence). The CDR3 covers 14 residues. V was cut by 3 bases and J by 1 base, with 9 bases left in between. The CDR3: CATSRPWGNTEAFF. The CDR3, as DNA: TGTGCCACCAGCAGGCCCTGGGGGAACACTGAAGCTTTCTTT.

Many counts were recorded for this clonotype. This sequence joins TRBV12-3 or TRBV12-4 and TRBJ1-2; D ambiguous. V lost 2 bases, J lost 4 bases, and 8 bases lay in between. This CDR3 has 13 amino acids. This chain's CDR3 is CASSLRTAYGYTF. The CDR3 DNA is TGTGCCAGCAGTTTAAGGACGGCCTATGGCTACACCTTC.

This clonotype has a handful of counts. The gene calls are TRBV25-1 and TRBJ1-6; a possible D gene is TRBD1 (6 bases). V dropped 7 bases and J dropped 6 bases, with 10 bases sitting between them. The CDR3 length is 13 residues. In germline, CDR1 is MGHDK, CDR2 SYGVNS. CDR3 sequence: CASNGQINSPLHF. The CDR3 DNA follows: TGTGCCAGCAACGGACAGATTAATTCACCCCTCCACTTT.

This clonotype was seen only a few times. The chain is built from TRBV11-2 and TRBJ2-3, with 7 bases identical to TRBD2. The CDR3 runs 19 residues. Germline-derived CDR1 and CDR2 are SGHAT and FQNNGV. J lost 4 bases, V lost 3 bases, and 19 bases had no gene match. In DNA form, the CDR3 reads TGTGCCAGCAGCTTGGGCGTGACTAGCATCTATTTATCGTCAGATACGCAGTATTTT. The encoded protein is CASSLGVTSIYLSSDTQYF.

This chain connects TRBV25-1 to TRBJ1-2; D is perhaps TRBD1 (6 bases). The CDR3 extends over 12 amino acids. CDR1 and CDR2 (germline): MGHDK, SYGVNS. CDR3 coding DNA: TGTGCAACGGCGGGGGGCGCCTATGGCTACACCTTC. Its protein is CATAGGAYGYTF.

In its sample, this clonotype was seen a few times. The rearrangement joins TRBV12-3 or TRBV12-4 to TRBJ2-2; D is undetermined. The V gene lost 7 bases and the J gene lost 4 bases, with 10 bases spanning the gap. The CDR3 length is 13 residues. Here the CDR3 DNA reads TGTGCCAGCACCCCTCTACCCACCGGGGAGCTGTTTTTT. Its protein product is CASTPLPTGELFF.

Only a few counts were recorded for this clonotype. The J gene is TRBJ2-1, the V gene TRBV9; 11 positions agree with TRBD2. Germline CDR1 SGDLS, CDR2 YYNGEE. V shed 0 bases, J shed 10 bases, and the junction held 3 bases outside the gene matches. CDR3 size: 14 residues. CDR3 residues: CASSVVGTSGEQFF. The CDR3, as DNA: TGTGCCAGCAGCGTAGTTGGGACTAGCGGCGAGCAGTTCTTC.

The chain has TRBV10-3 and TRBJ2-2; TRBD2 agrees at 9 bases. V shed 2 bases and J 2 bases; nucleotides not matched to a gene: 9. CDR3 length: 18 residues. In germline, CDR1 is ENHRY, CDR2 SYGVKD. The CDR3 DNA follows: TGTGCCATCAGTGAGGTTCGGCTAGCGGGGAAAAACACCGGGGAGCTGTTTTTT. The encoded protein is CAISEVRLAGKNTGELFF.